This TCR beta chain was sequenced in a study of OX40 agonist ivuxolimab in advanced cancers. Study-level background: The dose-escalation group included hepatocellular carcinoma, melanoma, renal cell carcinoma and head and neck cancer. Regarding the study as a whole: Researchers report that CD8+ T cells had, on average, more expanded clones than CD4+.

Turning to this clone: Antigen unknown.

Profiling relied on immunoSEQ multiplex PCR, and the TCRdb table lists in-frame clones only, not all of them. This sample has roughly 45,000 clones, with around nine tenths found just once. Trimming pared 0 bases from V and 0 bases from J, leaving 11 bases between. The CDR3 consists of 16 residues. From germline, CDR1 is LGHNA and CDR2 YSLEER. The sequence came from an adult with an advanced solid tumor such as melanoma, head and neck, liver or kidney cancer. The specimen was CD4+ or CD8+ T cells sorted from blood, collected in a trial of the OX40 agonist ivuxolimab. The gene calls are TRBV4-3 and TRBJ1-1; TRBD1 is a possible D gene (6 bases). The CDR3 DNA follows: TGCGCCAGCAGCCAAGATTTGGGGACATTGAACACTGAAGCTTTCTTT. This sequence encodes CASSQDLGTLNTEAFF.